This T cell receptor beta chain emerged from a study of cytomegalovirus exposure and HLA in healthy donors. Study at large: Earlier, some 200 million T cells were analyzed, and 90 million to 120 million unique TCR beta sequences were found among them.

Germline assignment: CDR1 SNHLY and CDR2 FYNNEI. The CDR3 is 15 amino acids. V shed 8 bases and J 4 bases; nucleotides not matched to a gene: 8. PCR used 60 Vbeta primers and 13 Jbeta primers. Method: immunoSEQ multiplex PCR; TCRdb's copy keeps in-frame clones and lacks some. The sample includes some 120,000 clones, approximately 61% of them seen just once. The receptor comes from a young man in good health and CMV-seropositive. This rearrangement joins TRBV2 to TRBJ2-1, with 10 bases matching TRBD2. The sequencing sample was made of PBMCs. In nucleotides, the CDR3 is TGTGCCAGCGGGCAGACTAGCGGGTTATACAATGAGCAGTTCTTC. Its protein is CASGQTSGLYNEQFF. The full variable domain, completed using reference TRBV2 and TRBJ2-1, is EPEVTQTPSHQVTQMGQEVILRCVPISNHLYFYWYRQILGQKVEFLVSFYNNEISEKSEIFDDQFSVERPDGSNFTLKIRSTKLEDSAMYFCASGQTSGLYNEQFFGPGTRLTVL.